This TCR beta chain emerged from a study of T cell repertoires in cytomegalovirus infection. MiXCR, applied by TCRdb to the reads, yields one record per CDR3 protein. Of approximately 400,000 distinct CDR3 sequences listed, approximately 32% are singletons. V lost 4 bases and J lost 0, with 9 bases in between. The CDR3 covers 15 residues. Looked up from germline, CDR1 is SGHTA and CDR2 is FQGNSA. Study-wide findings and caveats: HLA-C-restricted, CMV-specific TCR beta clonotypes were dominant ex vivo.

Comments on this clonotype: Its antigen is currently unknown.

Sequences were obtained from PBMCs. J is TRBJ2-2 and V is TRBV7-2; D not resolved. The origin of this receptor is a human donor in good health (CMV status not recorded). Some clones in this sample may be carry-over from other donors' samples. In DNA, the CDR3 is TGTGCCAGCAGCTATGACATCGCGAACACCGGGGAGCTGTTTTTT. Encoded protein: CASSYDIANTGELFF.